This T cell receptor (beta chain) was identified in a study of blood T cell repertoires in COVID-19. Here immunoSEQ multiplex PCR was the method, and the copy in TCRdb shows in-frame clones only, minus some. The sample comprises 100,000 to 150,000 clones, roughly nine tenths of which are singletons, and around 1.9% rests with the top ten. CDR3 length: 15 amino acids. V shed 6 bases, J shed 2 bases, and the junction held 6 bases outside the gene matches. CDR1 and CDR2 (germline): KGHSH, LQKENI. The V and J genes are TRBV18 and TRBJ2-2, with TRBD2 identical over 7 bases. The sequence derives from a man aged 45-65 years with COVID-19, enrolled during active disease. The specimen was peripheral blood. CDR3 in amino acids: CASSSSGVNTGELFF. Here the CDR3 DNA reads TGTGCCAGCTCTTCAAGCGGGGTTAACACCGGGGAGCTGTTTTTT. Full variable domain (remainder filled in from reference TRBV18 and TRBJ2-2): NAGVMQNPRHLVRRRGQEARLRCSPMKGHSHVYWYRQLPEEGLKFMVYLQKENIIDESGMPKERFSAEFPKEGPSILRIQQVVRGDSAAYFCASSSSGVNTGELFFGEGSRLTVL.